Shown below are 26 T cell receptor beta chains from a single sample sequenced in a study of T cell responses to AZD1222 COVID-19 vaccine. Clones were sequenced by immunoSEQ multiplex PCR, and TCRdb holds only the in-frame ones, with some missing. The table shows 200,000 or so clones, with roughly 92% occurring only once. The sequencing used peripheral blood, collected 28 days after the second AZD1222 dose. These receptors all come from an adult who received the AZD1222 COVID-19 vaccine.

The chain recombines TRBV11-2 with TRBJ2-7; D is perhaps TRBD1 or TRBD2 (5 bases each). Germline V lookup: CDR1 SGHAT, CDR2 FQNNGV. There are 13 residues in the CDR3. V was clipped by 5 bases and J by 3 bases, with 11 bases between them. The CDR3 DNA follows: TGTGCCAGCAGCGAAAGGGACGGCTACGAGCAGTACTTC. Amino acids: CASSERDGYEQYF.

The CDR3 loop reads CASSLALDSETQYF. DNA for the CDR3: TGTGCCAGCAGCTTAGCTCTAGATTCAGAGACCCAGTACTTC. The V and J genes are TRBV11-2 and TRBJ2-5; D is unresolved. The length of the CDR3 is 14 residues. With 1 base removed from V and 4 bases from J, the gap between germline ends came to 10 bases. Germline CDR1 and CDR2: SGHAT and FQNNGV.

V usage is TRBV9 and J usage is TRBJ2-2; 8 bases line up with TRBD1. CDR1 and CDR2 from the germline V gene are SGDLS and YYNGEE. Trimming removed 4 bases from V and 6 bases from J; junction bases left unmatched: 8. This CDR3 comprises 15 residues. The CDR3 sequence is CASSPRQGFAGELFF. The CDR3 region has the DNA TGTGCCAGCAGCCCAAGACAGGGGTTCGCCGGGGAGCTGTTTTTT.

The CDR3 DNA reads TGCGCCAGCAGCTTGGGGAGGACAGGTAGCACCGGGGAGCTGTTTTTT. The encoded protein is CASSLGRTGSTGELFF. The chain combines TRBV5-1 with TRBJ2-2; 7 nucleotides align to TRBD1. CDR1 and CDR2 (germline): SGHRS, YFSETQ. The CDR3 is 16 amino acids. V gave up 0 bases and J gave up 4 bases; unmatched junction bases: 6.

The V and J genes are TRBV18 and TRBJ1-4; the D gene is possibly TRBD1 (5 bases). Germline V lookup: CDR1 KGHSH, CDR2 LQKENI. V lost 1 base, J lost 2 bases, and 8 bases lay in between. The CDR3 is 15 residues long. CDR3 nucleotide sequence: TGTGCCAGCTCACCACGGGAGGGGACTAATGAAAAACTGTTTTTT. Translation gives CASSPREGTNEKLFF. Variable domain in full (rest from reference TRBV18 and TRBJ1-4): NAGVMQNPRHLVRRRGQEARLRCSPMKGHSHVYWYRQLPEEGLKFMVYLQKENIIDESGMPKERFSAEFPKEGPSILRIQQVVRGDSAAYFCASSPREGTNEKLFFGSGTQLSVL.

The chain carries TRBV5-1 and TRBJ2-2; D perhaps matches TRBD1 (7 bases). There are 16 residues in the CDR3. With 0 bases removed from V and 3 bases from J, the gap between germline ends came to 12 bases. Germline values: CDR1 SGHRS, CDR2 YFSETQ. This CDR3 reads CASSLADREDTGELFF. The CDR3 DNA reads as TGCGCCAGCAGCTTGGCCGACAGGGAGGACACCGGGGAGCTGTTTTTT.

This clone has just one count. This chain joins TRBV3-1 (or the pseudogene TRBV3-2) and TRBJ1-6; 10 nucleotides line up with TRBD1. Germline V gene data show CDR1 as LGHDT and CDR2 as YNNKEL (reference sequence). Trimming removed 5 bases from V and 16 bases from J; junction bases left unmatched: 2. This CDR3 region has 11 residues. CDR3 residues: CASSRQGALHF. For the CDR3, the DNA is TGTGCCAGCAGCAGACAGGGGGCTCTCCACTTT.

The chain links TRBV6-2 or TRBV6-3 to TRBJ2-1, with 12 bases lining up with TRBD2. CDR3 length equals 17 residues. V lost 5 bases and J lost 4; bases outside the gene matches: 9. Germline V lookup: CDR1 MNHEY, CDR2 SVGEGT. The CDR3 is CASSHPGTSGFYNEQFF. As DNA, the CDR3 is TGTGCCAGCAGTCACCCCGGGACTAGCGGGTTTTACAATGAGCAGTTCTTC.

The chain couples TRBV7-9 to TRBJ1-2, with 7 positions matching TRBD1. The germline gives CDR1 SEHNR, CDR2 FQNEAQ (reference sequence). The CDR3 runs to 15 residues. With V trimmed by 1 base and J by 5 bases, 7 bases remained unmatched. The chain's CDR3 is CASSLESGQVYGYTF. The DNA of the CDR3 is TGTGCCAGCAGCTTAGAGTCAGGACAGGTGTATGGCTACACCTTC.

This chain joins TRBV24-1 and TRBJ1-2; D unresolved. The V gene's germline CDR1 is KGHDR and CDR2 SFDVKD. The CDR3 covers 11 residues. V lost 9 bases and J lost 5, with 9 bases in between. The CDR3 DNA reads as TGTGCCACCTTGTCGGTGTATGGCTACACCTTC. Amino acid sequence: CATLSVYGYTF.

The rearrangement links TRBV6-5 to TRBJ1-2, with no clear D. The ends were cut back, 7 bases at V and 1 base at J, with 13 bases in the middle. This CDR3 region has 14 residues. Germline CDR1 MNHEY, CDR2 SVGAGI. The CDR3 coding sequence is TGTGCCAGCACCAGTCCCCTACTTAACTATGGCTACACCTTC. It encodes CASTSPLLNYGYTF.

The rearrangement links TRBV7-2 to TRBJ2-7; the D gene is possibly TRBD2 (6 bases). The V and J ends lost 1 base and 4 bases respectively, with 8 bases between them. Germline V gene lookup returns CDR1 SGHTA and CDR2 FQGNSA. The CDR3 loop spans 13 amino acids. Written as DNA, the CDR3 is TGTGCCAGCAGCTTAGGGGGGGTTTACGAGCAGTACTTC. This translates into CASSLGGVYEQYF.

The CDR3 protein is CASSSGTGGEQYF. DNA for the CDR3: TGTGCCAGCAGCTCCGGGACAGGAGGCGAGCAGTACTTC. The chain recombines TRBV7-3 with TRBJ2-7; 8 positions match TRBD1. The J segment lost 6 bases and the V segment lost 4 bases, leaving 5 bases of the junction unmatched. Germline lookup yields CDR1 SGHTA and CDR2 FQGTGA. CDR3 length: 13 amino acids.

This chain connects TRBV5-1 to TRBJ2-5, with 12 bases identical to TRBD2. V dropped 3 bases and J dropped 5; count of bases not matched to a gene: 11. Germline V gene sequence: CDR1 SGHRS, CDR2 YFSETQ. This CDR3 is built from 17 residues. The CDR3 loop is CASSSLPSGGAWETQYF. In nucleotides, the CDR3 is TGCGCCAGCAGCTCCCTCCCTAGCGGGGGGGCTTGGGAGACCCAGTACTTC.

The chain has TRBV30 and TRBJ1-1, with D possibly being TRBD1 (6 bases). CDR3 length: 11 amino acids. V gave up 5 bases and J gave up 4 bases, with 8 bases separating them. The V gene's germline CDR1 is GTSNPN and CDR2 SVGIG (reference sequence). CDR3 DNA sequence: TGTGCCTGGGCGACAGGCACTGAAGCTTTCTTT. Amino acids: CAWATGTEAFF.

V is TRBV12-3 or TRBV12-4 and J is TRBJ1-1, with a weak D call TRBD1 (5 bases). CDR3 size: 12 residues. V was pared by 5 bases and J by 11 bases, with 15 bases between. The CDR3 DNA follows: TGTGCCAGCAGTACCCGGGTGGGACGGGCTTTCTTT. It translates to CASSTRVGRAFF.

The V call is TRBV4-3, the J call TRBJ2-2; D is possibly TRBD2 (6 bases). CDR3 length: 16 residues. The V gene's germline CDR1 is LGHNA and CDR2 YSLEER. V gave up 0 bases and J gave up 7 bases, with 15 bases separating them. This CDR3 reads CASSQDWASVFGELFF. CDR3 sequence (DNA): TGCGCCAGCAGCCAAGATTGGGCTAGCGTGTTCGGGGAGCTGTTTTTT.

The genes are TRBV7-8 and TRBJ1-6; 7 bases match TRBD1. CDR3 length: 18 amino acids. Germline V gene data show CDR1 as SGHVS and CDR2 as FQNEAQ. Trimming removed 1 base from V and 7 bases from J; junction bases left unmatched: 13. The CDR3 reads CASSLDSSGTAFNSPLHF. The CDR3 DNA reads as TGTGCCAGCAGCTTAGATTCCTCCGGGACAGCCTTCAATTCACCCCTCCACTTT.

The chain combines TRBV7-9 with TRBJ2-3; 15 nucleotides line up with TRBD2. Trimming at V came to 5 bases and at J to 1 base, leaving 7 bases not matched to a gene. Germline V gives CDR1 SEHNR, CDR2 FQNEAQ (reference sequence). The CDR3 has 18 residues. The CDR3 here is CASSQGLAGGLGTDTQYF. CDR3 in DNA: TGTGCCAGCAGCCAGGGACTAGCGGGGGGCCTGGGCACAGATACGCAGTATTTT.

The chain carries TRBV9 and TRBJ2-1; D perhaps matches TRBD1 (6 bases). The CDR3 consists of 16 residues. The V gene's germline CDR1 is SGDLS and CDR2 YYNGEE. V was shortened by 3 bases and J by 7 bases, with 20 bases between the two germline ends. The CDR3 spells CASSGAGTPRLNEQFF. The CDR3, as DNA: TGTGCCAGCAGCGGAGCCGGGACACCGAGACTAAATGAGCAGTTCTTC.

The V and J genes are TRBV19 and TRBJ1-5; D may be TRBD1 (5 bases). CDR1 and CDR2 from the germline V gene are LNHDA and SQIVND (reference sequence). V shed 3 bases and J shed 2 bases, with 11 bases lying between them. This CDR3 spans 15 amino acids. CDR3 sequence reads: CASSIGAGGNQPQHF. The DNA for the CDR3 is TGTGCCAGTAGTATCGGGGCGGGTGGCAATCAGCCCCAGCATTTT. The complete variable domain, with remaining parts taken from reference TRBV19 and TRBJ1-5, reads DGGITQSPKYLFRKEGQNVTLSCEQNLNHDAMYWYRQDPGQGLRLIYYSQIVNDFQKGDIAEGYSVSREKKESFPLTVTSAQKNPTAFYLCASSIGAGGNQPQHFGDGTRLSIL.

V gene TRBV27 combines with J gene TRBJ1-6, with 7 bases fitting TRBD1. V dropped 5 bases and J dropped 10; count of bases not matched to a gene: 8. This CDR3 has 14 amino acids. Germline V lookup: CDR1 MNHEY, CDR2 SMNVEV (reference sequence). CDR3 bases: TGTGCCAGCAGTCTGCGACAGGGAGACTCACCCCTCCACTTT. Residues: CASSLRQGDSPLHF.

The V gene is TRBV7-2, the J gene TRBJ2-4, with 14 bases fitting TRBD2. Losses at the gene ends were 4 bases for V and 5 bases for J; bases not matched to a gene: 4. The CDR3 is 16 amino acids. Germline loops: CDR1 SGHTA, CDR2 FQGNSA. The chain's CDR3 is CASSSRLAGGQNIQYF. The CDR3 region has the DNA TGTGCCAGCAGCTCGAGACTAGCGGGGGGGCAAAACATTCAGTACTTC.

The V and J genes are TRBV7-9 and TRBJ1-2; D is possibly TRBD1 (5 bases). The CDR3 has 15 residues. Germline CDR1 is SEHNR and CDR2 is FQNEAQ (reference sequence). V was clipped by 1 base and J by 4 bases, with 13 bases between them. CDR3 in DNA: TGTGCCAGCAGCTTAGAAGATCCAGGGCCCTATGGCTACACCTTC. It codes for CASSLEDPGPYGYTF.

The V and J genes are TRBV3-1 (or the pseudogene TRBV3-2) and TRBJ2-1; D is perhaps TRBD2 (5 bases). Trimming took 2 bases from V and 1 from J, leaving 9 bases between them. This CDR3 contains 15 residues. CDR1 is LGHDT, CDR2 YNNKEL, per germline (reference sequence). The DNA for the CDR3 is TGTGCCAGCAGCCAAAGCGGTCTTTCCTACAATGAGCAGTTCTTC. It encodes CASSQSGLSYNEQFF.

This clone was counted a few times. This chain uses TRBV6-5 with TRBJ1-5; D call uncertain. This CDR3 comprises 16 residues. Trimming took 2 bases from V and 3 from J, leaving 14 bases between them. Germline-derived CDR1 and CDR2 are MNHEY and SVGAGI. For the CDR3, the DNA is TGTGCCAGCAGTTACCCCCCGGGATTCGACAATCAGCCCCAGCATTTT. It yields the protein CASSYPPGFDNQPQHF.